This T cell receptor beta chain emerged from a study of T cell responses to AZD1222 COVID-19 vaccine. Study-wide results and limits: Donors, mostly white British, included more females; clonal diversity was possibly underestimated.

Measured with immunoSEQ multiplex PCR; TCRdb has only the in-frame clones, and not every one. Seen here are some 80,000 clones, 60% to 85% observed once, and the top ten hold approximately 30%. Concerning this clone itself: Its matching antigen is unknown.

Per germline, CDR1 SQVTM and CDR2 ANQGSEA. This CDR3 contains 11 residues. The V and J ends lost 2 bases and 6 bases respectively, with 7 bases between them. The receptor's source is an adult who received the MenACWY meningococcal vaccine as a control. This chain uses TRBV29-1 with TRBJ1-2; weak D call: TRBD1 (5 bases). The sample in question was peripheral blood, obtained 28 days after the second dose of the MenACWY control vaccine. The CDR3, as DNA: TGCAGCGTTGAAATAGGGGATGGCTACACCTTC. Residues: CSVEIGDGYTF.